This TCR beta chain was recovered during a study of cytomegalovirus exposure and HLA in healthy donors. V lost 5 bases and J 5 bases, leaving 9 bases between the germline ends. CDR3 size: 13 residues. Per germline, CDR1 SGHVS and CDR2 FQNEAQ. 60 Vbeta and 13 Jbeta primers were used in PCR. Clones were sequenced by immunoSEQ multiplex PCR, and TCRdb holds only the in-frame ones, with some missing. The sample has about 200,000 clones; roughly 80% are singletons. The chain couples TRBV7-8 to TRBJ2-2, with D unclear. Sequencing was performed on PBMCs. This TCR came from a young man in good health and CMV-seronegative. The CDR3, as DNA: TGTGCCAGCAGCCCCCGGTGGACCGGGGAGCTGTTTTTT. Protein sequence: CASSPRWTGELFF.